The 13 T cell receptor beta chains below all came from one sample that was sequenced in a study of blood T cell repertoires in COVID-19. TCRdb's copy holds only in-frame clones and misses some; the assay was immunoSEQ multiplex PCR. The data contain 150,000 to 200,000 clones, approximately 90% of them singletons. Sequenced input: peripheral blood. These receptors were taken from a man aged 18 to 35 with active or convalescent COVID-19.

The rearrangement joins TRBV10-3 to TRBJ2-5; TRBD2 is a possible D gene (6 bases). The CDR3 totals 15 residues. V was clipped by 0 bases and J by 3 bases, with 11 bases between them. Germline-derived CDR1 and CDR2 are ENHRY and SYGVKD. CDR3 bases: TGTGCCATCAGTGAGTCGACCGGGAGAGAAGAGACCCAGTACTTC. Protein sequence: CAISESTGREETQYF.

This chain links TRBV4-1 with TRBJ2-7, with TRBD2 as a possible D gene (5 bases). This CDR3 has 12 amino acids. CDR1 and CDR2 (germline): MGHRA, YSYEKL. V was trimmed by 4 bases and J by 7 bases, leaving 11 bases between them. CDR3 in DNA: TGCGCCAGCAGCCCCACGCCGGGGGAGCAGTACTTC. It is translated as CASSPTPGEQYF.

The chain uses TRBV7-7 and TRBJ2-7, with D possibly TRBD2 on 6 matching bases. With 3 bases removed from V and 0 bases from J, the gap between germline ends came to 12 bases. The CDR3 is made up of 15 amino acids. Germline CDR1 and CDR2: SSHAT and FNYEAQ (reference sequence). The CDR3 DNA is TGTGCCAGCAGCTTCGGCTCCGGGAGCTCCTACGAGCAGTACTTC. This sequence encodes CASSFGSGSSYEQYF. The variable domain in full, with the rest retrieved from reference TRBV7-7 and TRBJ2-7, is GAGVSQSPRYKVTKRGQDVTLRCDPISSHATLYWYQQALGQGPEFLTYFNYEAQPDKSGLPSDRFSAERPEGSISTLTIQRTEQRDSAMYRCASSFGSGSSYEQYFGPGTRLTVT.

The chain employs TRBV14 and TRBJ1-4, with D perhaps matching TRBD1 (6 bases). There are 14 residues in the CDR3. Trimming shortened V by 3 bases and J by 2 bases, and 7 bases separated the two germline ends. The germline V gene encodes CDR1 SGHDN and CDR2 FVKESK. CDR3 DNA sequence: TGTGCCAGCAGCCATAGGGGGACTAATGAAAAACTGTTTTTT. Protein product: CASSHRGTNEKLFF.

The chain couples TRBV7-2 to TRBJ2-3, with TRBD2 matching 8 bases. CDR1 is SGHTA, CDR2 FQGNSA, per germline. V shed 5 bases and J 4 bases; nucleotides not matched to a gene: 5. There are 14 residues in the CDR3. CDR3 region: CASSASGFADTQYF. The CDR3 DNA reads as TGTGCCAGCAGCGCTAGCGGGTTTGCAGATACGCAGTATTTT.

This chain joins TRBV18 and TRBJ2-7; D may be TRBD1 (5 bases). There are 13 residues in the CDR3. Germline CDR1 and CDR2: KGHSH and LQKENI. Trimming stripped 0 bases from V and 3 bases from J, with 6 bases between. The CDR3 sequence is CASSPPDSYEQYV. The CDR3 DNA follows: TGTGCCAGCTCACCACCTGACAGCTACGAGCAGTACGTC.

The rearrangement uses TRBV18 and TRBJ2-1; D is possibly TRBD1 (5 bases). CDR1 is KGHSH, CDR2 LQKENI, per germline. The CDR3 length is 20 residues. V dropped 1 base and J dropped 0 bases, with 22 bases sitting between them. The CDR3 nucleotides read TGTGCCAGCTCACCACGTACGCGACAGCTAAATAAGAGCTCCTACAATGAGCAGTTCTTC. Translating it yields CASSPRTRQLNKSSYNEQFF.

V is TRBV29-1 and J is TRBJ2-7; a weak D match, TRBD2 (5 bases). V lost 2 bases and J 5 bases, leaving 10 bases between the germline ends. The germline gives CDR1 SQVTM, CDR2 ANQGSEA. The CDR3 is 12 amino acids. CDR3 loop: CSVESAGDEQYF. Here the CDR3 DNA reads TGCAGCGTTGAATCAGCCGGGGACGAGCAGTACTTC.

The chain recombines TRBV11-2 with TRBJ2-3, with unresolved D. From germline, CDR1 is SGHAT and CDR2 FQNNGV. This CDR3 spans 14 amino acids. V was shortened by 3 bases and J by 4 bases, with 11 bases between the two germline ends. The CDR3 sequence: CASSFRGRADTQYF. The CDR3 nucleotides are TGTGCCAGCAGCTTTAGAGGCCGAGCAGATACGCAGTATTTT.

V is TRBV6-1 and J is TRBJ1-1; D is possibly TRBD1 (5 bases). V gave up 3 bases and J gave up 5 bases, with 13 bases separating them. This CDR3 is built from 14 residues. Germline V gives CDR1 MNHNS, CDR2 SASEGT. CDR3 amino acids: CASSDGGDRTEAFF. The CDR3 DNA is TGTGCCAGCAGTGACGGGGGGGATCGGACTGAAGCTTTCTTT.

This chain connects TRBV7-9 to TRBJ2-2, with 7 bases aligning to TRBD2. Unmatched junction bases numbered 14, after V lost 5 bases and J lost 8 bases. The germline V gene encodes CDR1 SEHNR and CDR2 FQNEAQ (reference sequence). The CDR3 totals 16 residues. The CDR3 DNA sequence: TGTGCCAGCAGCCCAGTCCAGTCGGGACTAATTGGGGAGCTGTTTTTT. Translating it yields CASSPVQSGLIGELFF.

This chain connects TRBV12-3 or TRBV12-4 to TRBJ1-1; no reliable D call. Trimming left V 6 bases short and J 1 base short, with 9 bases between. The CDR3 extends over 13 amino acids. CDR3 nucleotide sequence: TGTGCCAGCAGAACTCCGGGGAACACTGAAGCTTTCTTT. Residues: CASRTPGNTEAFF.

The V gene is TRBV6-5, the J gene TRBJ1-1; D remains unclear. The length of the CDR3 is 14 residues. Trimming cost V 6 bases and J 3 bases, with 14 bases left between them. The germline CDR1 and CDR2 sequences are MNHEY and SVGAGI. The CDR3 DNA sequence: TGTGCCAGCAGGGTGGTCAGTTCATACACTGAAGCTTTCTTT. Its protein product is CASRVVSSYTEAFF.